This entry features one T cell receptor (beta chain) sequence. The antigen remains unidentified. This sample is drawn from a study of human T cells and chemical hapten exposure. Whole-study results and caveats: There was a positive correlation between PT1 expanded TCR counts and patch test score. Expanded TCRs clustered into significantly more large CDR3 similarity groups than controls, the analysis revealed. High-frequency TCRs, those above 1 in 1000, stayed the same after DPC sensitization.

MiXCR, applied by TCRdb to the RACE reads, yields one record per CDR3 protein. The table has 70,000 to 80,000 distinct CDR3 sequences, 32% seen once. CDR1 and CDR2 (germline): LGHDT, YNNKEL (reference sequence). This CDR3 is 15 amino acids long. Trimming cost V 1 base and J 6 bases, with 15 bases left between them. Specified time point: patch test 1, 2 weeks after DPC sensitization. As to treatment: therapeutic diphenylcyclopropenone sensitization with weekly scalp DPC. Blood was drawn before each patch test was applied. The TCR comes from a man aged 35 to 55 with alopecia areata. Some clones in this sample may be carry-over from other donors' samples. Here the sequenced sample was whole blood, taken in connection with sensitization to the hapten diphenylcyclopropenone (DPC). The V and J genes are TRBV3-1 and TRBJ1-1; possible D gene TRBD1, 5 bases. The CDR3 DNA follows: TGTGCCAGCAGCCAAGGGTGGGGCAGCTCAGCTGAAGCTTTCTTT. Amino acid sequence: CASSQGWGSSAEAFF.